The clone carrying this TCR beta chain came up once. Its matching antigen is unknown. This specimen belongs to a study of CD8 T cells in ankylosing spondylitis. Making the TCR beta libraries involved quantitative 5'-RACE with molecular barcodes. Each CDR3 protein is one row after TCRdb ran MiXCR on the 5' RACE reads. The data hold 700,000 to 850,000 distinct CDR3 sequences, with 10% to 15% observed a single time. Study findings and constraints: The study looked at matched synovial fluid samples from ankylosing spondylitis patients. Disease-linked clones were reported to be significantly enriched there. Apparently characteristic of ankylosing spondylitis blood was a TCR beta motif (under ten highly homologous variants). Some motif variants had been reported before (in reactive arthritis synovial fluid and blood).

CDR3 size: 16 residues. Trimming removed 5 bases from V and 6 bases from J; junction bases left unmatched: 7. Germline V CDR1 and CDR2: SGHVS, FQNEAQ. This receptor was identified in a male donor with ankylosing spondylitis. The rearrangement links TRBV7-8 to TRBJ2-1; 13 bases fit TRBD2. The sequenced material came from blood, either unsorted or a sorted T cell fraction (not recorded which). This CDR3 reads CASSPGTSGTLNEQFF. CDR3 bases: TGTGCCAGCAGCCCCGGGACTAGCGGGACCCTCAATGAGCAGTTCTTC.